The clone carrying this T cell receptor beta chain was detected a few times. Its target is not known. One end of the junction does not line up with germline, which may come from a read error. TCRdb processed the reads anew with MiXCR; each CDR3 protein has one entry. Of 680,000 or so distinct CDR3 sequences in the sample, less than 40% were seen once. The data were taken from a study of T cell repertoires in cytomegalovirus infection. Study summary: Based on public TCR beta signatures, there were indications of CMV infection and of a matching HLA type. Findings and caveats of the study: Summed frequency of public TCR beta families distinguished CMV carriers with the relevant HLA. Predominance within the ex vivo response was attributable to HLA-C-restricted CMV-specific TCR beta clonotypes.

This CDR3 is 15 amino acids long. Germline CDR1 is SSHAT and CDR2 is FNYEAQ (reference sequence). The sequenced material came from PBMCs. The source of this sequence is a human donor in good health (CMV status not recorded). Some clones in this sample may be carry-over from other donors' samples. The genes are TRBV7-7 and TRBJ1-2; D unclear. This chain's CDR3 is CASSSKEIRNYGYTF. The CDR3 nucleotides read TGTGCTAGCAGCTCAAAAGAAATCCGGAACTATGGCTACACCTTC.